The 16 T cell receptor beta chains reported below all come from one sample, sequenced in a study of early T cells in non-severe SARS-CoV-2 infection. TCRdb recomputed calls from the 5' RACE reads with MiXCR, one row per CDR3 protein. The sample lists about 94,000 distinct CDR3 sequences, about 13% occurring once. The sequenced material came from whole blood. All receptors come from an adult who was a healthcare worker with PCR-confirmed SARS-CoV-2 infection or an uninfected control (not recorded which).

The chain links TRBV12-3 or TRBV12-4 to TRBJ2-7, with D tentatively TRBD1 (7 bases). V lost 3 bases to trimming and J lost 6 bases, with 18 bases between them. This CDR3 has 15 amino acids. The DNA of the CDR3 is TGTGCCAGCAGTTTTCAGGGGGGTGCGTCGCGCGAGCAGTACTTC. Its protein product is CASSFQGGASREQYF.

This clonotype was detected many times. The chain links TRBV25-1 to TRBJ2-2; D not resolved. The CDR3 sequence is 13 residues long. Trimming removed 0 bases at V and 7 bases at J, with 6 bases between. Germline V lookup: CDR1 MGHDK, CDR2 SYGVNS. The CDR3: CASSEYGVGELFF. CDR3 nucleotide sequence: TGTGCCAGCAGTGAATATGGTGTCGGGGAGCTGTTTTTT.

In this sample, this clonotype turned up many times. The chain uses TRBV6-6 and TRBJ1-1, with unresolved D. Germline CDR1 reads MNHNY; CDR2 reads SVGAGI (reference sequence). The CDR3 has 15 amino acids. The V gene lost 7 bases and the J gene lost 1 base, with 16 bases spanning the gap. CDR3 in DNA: TGTGCCAGCACCGAAGTTCCAACTCAGAACACTGAAGCTTTCTTT. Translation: CASTEVPTQNTEAFF.

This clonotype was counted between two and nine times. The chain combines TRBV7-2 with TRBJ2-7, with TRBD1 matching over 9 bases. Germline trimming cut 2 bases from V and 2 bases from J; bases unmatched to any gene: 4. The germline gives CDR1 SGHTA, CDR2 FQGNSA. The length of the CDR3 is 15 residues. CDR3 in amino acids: CASSLPGQGPYEQYF. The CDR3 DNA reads TGTGCCAGCAGCTTACCGGGACAGGGCCCCTACGAGCAGTACTTC.

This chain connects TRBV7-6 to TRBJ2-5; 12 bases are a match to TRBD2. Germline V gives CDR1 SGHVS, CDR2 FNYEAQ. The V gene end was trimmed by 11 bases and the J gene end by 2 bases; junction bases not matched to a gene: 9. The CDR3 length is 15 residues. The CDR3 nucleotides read TGTGCCGTCAGAGGGACTAGCGGGCGTCAAGAGACCCAGTACTTC. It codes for CAVRGTSGRQETQYF. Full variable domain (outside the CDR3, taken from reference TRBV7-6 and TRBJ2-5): GAGVSQSPRYKVTKRGQDVALRCDPISGHVSLYWYRQALGQGPEFLTYFNYEAQQDKSGLPNDRFSAERPEGSISTLTIQRTEQRDSAMYRCAVRGTSGRQETQYFGPGTRLLVL.

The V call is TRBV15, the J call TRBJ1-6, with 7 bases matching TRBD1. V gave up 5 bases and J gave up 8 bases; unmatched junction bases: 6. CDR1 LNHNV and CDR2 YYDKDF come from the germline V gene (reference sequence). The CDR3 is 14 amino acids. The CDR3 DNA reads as TGTGCCACCAGCGGAGGGGGCGCGTATTCACCCCTCCACTTT. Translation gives CATSGGGAYSPLHF.

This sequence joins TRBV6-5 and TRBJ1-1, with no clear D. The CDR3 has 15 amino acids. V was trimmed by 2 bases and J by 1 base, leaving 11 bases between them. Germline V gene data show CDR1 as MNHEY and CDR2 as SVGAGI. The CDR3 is CASSYGLNSNTEAFF. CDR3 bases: TGTGCCAGCAGTTACGGTCTCAACTCGAACACTGAAGCTTTCTTT.

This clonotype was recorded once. The CDR3 bases are TGCGCCAGCAGCCGAGGGTCAGGGACCGGGGAGCTGTTTTTT. This encodes CASSRGSGTGELFF. The rearrangement links TRBV5-1 to TRBJ2-2; D tentatively reads TRBD1 or TRBD2 (5 bases each). The V gene's germline CDR1 is SGHRS and CDR2 YFSETQ. The V gene lost 4 bases and the J gene lost 5 bases, with 12 bases spanning the gap. This CDR3 is built from 14 residues.

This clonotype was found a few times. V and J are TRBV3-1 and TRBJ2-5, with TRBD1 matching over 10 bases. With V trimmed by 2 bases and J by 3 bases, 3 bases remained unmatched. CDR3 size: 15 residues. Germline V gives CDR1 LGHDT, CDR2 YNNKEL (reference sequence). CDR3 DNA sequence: TGTGCCAGCAGCCAATCCGGACAGGGGGAAGAGACCCAGTACTTC. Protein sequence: CASSQSGQGEETQYF.

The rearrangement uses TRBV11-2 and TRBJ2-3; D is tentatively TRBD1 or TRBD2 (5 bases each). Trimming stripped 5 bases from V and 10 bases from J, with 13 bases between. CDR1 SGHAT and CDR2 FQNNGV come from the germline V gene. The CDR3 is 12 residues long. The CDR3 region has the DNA TGTGCCAGCAGCGCCTCCGGGACCGCGCAGTATTTT. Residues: CASSASGTAQYF.

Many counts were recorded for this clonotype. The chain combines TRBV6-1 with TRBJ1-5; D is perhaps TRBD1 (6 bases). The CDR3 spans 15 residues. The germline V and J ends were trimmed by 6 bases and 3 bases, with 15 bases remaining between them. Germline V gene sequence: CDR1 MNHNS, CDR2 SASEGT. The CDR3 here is CASSEPRGINQPQHF. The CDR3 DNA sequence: TGTGCCAGCAGCGAACCCAGGGGAATCAATCAGCCCCAGCATTTT.

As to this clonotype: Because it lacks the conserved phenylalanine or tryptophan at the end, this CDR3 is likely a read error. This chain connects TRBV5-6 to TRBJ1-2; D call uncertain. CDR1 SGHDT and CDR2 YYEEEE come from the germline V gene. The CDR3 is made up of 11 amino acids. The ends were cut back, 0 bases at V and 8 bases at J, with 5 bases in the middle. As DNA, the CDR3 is TGTGCCAGCAGCTTGGCCGAAGGCTACACCTCC. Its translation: CASSLAEGYTS.

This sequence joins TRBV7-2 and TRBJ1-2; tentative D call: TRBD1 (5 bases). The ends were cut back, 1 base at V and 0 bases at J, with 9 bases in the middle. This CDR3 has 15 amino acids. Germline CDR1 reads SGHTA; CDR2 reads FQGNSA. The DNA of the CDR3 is TGTGCCAGCAGCTTAGAGACAGCTACTAACTATGGCTACACCTTC. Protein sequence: CASSLETATNYGYTF.

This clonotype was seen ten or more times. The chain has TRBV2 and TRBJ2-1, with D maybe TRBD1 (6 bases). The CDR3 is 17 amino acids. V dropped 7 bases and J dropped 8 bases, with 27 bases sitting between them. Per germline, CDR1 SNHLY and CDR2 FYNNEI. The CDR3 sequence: CASKSPDGGESFDEQFF. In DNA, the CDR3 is TGTGCCAGCAAAAGTCCGGATGGGGGCGAATCTTTTGATGAGCAGTTCTTC. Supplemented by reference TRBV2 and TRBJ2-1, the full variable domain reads EPEVTQTPSHQVTQMGQEVILRCVPISNHLYFYWYRQILGQKVEFLVSFYNNEISEKSEIFDDQFSVERPDGSNFTLKIRSTKLEDSAMYFCASKSPDGGESFDEQFFGPGTRLTVL.

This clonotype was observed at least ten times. For the CDR3, the DNA is TGTGCCAGCAGCTTAGGTCCCGGGCCACTTTATGAAAAACTGTTTTTT. This codes for CASSLGPGPLYEKLFF. The chain carries TRBV7-8 and TRBJ1-4; D is ambiguous. CDR3 length: 16 amino acids. The V and J ends lost 1 base and 6 bases respectively, with 15 bases between them. CDR1 is SGHVS, CDR2 FQNEAQ, per germline.

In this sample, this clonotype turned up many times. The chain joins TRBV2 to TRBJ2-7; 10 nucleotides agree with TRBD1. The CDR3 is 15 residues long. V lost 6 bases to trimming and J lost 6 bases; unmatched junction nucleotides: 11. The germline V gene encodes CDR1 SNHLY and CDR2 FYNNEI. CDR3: CASSGTGTGDLEQYF. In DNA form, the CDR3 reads TGTGCCAGCAGCGGAACCGGGACAGGGGATCTCGAGCAGTACTTC.